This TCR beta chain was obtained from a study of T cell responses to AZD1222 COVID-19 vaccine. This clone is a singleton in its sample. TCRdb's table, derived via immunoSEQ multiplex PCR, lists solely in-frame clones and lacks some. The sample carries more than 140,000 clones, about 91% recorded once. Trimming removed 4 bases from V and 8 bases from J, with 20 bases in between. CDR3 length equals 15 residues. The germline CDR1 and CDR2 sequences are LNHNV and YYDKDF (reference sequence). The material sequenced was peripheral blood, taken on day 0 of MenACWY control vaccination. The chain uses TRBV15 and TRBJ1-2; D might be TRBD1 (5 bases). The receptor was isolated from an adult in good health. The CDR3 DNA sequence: TGTGCCACCAGCAAAGGTTCTGGGACGCCTCGCGGCTACACCTTC. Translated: CATSKGSGTPRGYTF.